This T cell receptor (beta chain) appears in the sequencing data of a study of blood T cells in healthy people across ages. Combining a sample-barcoded 5' primer with a J-beta primer mix, a second PCR ran for about 7 to 11 cycles. TCRdb re-called the 5' RACE reads through MiXCR, storing one row per CDR3 protein. The sample contains around 990,000 distinct CDR3 sequences, roughly 24% of which appear only once. Donors were systemically healthy Caucasian individuals from Russia aged about 6 to 90 years. Per sample, at least 5 micrograms of total RNA were extracted. In regard to this clonotype: The antigen is not known.

CDR1 is PRHDT, CDR2 FYEKMQ, per germline (reference sequence). The CDR3 contains 15 residues. The germline V and J ends were trimmed by 4 bases and 8 bases, with 18 bases remaining between them. Findings of the study overall: Measured against age, TCR beta diversity per million T cells decreased in a roughly linear manner. The study could not conclusively compare naive and antigen-experienced cells, given its unsorted PBMCs.

The sample was also reused in another study, on T cells of mothers and their children.

The TCR comes from a girl aged 2 to 9 in good health. This chain links TRBV13 with TRBJ1-3, with no clear D. Sequencing was carried out using blood. The CDR3 DNA is TGTGCCAGCAGCTACACGGGCAGGTTTTCGGACACCATATATTTT. Its translation: CASSYTGRFSDTIYF.